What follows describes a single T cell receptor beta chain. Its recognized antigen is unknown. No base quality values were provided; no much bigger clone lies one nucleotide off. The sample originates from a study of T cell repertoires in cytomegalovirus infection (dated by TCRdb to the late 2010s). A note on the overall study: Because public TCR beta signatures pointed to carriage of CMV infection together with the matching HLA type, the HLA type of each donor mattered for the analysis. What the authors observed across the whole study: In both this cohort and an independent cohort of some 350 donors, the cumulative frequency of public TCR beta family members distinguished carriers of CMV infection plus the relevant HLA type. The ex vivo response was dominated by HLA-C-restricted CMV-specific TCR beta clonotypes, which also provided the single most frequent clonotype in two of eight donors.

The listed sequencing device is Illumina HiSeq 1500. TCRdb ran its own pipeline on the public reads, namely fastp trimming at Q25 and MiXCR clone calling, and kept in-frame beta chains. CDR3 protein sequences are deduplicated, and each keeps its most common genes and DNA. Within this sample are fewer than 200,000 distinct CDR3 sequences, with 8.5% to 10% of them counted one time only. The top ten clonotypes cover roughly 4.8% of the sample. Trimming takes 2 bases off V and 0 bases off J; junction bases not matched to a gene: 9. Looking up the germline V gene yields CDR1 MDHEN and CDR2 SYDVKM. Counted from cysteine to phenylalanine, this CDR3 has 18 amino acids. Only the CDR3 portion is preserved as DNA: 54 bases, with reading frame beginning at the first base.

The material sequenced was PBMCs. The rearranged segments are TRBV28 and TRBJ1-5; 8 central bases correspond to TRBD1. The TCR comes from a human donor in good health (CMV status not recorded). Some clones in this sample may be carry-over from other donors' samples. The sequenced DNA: TGTGCCAGCAGTTTAACCGGGACAGGAGTTTATAGCAATCAGCCCCAGCATTTT. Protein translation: CASSLTGTGVYSNQPQHF. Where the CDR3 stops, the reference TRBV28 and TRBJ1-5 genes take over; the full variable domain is DVKVTQSSRYLVKRTGEKVFLECVQDMDHENMFWYRQDPGLGLRLIYFSYDVKMKEKGDIPEGYSVSREKKERFSLILESASTNQTSMYLCASSLTGTGVYSNQPQHFGDGTRLSIL.